The 18 T cell receptor beta chains listed next were all sequenced from one sample in a study of kidney transplant recipient with SARS-CoV-2 infection. TCRdb ran MiXCR on the reads and lists one entry per CDR3 protein. The sample contains 200,000 to 300,000 distinct CDR3 sequences, under 30% of which appear only once. Sequences were derived from a blood sample, sampled at baseline and on roughly day 110 from a kidney transplant recipient. Receptors originate from a male patient between 25 and 39 years old who had COVID-19 and was a kidney transplant recipient. Part of the T cells may come from the graft donor.

In regard to this clonotype: A much larger clone lies one base from this, so it may be a read error. V gene TRBV11-2 combines with J gene TRBJ1-2, with D uncertain. CDR1 is SGHAT and CDR2 is FQNNGV in the germline V gene. The V and J ends lost 5 bases and 4 bases respectively, with 23 bases between them. This CDR3 is 17 amino acids long. The CDR3 reads CASSTTGTSRRTYGYTF. In DNA, the CDR3 is TGTGCCAGCAGCACGACGGGAACAAGCAGAAGGACCTATGGCTACACCTTC. Complete variable domain (other parts from reference TRBV11-2 and TRBJ1-2): EAGVAQSPRYKIIEKRQSVAFWCNPISGHATLYWYQQILGQGPKLLIQFQNNGVVDDSQLPKDRFSAERLKGVDSTLKIQPAKLEDSAVYLCASSTTGTSRRTYGYTFGSGTRLTVV.

The table lists this clonotype with many counts. The chain combines TRBV11-2 with TRBJ1-2; D is undetermined. The ends were cut back, 4 bases at V and 4 bases at J, with 22 bases in the middle. The CDR3 length is 17 residues. Germline V lookup: CDR1 SGHAT, CDR2 FQNNGV. The CDR3 DNA follows: TGTGCCAGCAGCTATAGAGAAACAAGCAGAAAGACCTATGGCTACACCTTC. It codes for CASSYRETSRKTYGYTF. The complete variable domain, with remaining parts taken from reference TRBV11-2 and TRBJ1-2, reads EAGVAQSPRYKIIEKRQSVAFWCNPISGHATLYWYQQILGQGPKLLIQFQNNGVVDDSQLPKDRFSAERLKGVDSTLKIQPAKLEDSAVYLCASSYRETSRKTYGYTFGSGTRLTVV.

This clonotype was observed at least ten times. The chain uses TRBV20-1 and TRBJ2-3; 8 bases match TRBD2. The CDR3 consists of 14 residues. Germline V gene data show CDR1 as DFQATT and CDR2 as SNEGSKA (reference sequence). V dropped 6 bases and J dropped 3; count of bases not matched to a gene: 8. As DNA, the CDR3 is TGCAGTGCGGGGACTAGACGAATTACAGATACGCAGTATTTT. Translated, it gives CSAGTRRITDTQYF.

The table lists this clonotype with a few counts. The chain couples TRBV27 to TRBJ2-5; D not resolved. The CDR3 extends over 14 amino acids. Germline-derived CDR1 and CDR2 are MNHEY and SMNVEV (reference sequence). Trimming shortened V by 0 bases and J by 2 bases, and 7 bases separated the two germline ends. CDR3 protein: CASSLSRKQETQYF. The CDR3, as DNA: TGTGCCAGCAGTTTATCACGGAAACAAGAGACCCAGTACTTC.

Regarding this clonotype: This may come from a read error, since a much larger clone is one base off. The genes are TRBV24-1 and TRBJ1-2, with D unclear. This CDR3 comprises 17 residues. Germline V gene lookup returns CDR1 KGHDR and CDR2 SFDVKD. The CDR3 region is CATSSWSSTRKTYGHTF. The CDR3 nucleotides are TGTGCCACCAGTTCTTGGAGTAGTACCAGAAAGACCTATGGCCACACCTTC.

With respect to this clonotype: A clone one base away is much larger, so this may be a read error. The chain has TRBV11-2 and TRBJ1-1; a possible D gene is TRBD1 (6 bases). The CDR3 totals 15 residues. V was trimmed by 1 base and J by 0 bases, leaving 9 bases between them. Germline V gives CDR1 SGHAT, CDR2 FQNNGV. The CDR3 spells CASSLAGTMNTEAFF. CDR3 coding DNA: TGTGCCAGCAGCTTAGCTGGGACAATGAACACTGAAGCTTTCTTT.

This clonotype was recorded many times. The genes are TRBV4-2 and TRBJ2-7, with TRBD2 identical over 12 bases. The V gene's germline CDR1 is LGHNA and CDR2 YNFKEQ. V was pared by 4 bases and J by 4 bases, with 8 bases of the junction left unmatched. The CDR3 consists of 16 residues. The CDR3 reads CASSPLLAGGPYEQYF. The CDR3 DNA reads as TGTGCCAGCAGCCCACTCCTAGCGGGAGGGCCGTACGAGCAGTACTTC.

The chain couples TRBV6-1 to TRBJ2-4; D call uncertain. Trimming removed 2 bases at V and 0 bases at J, with 14 bases between. The CDR3 length is 17 residues. CDR1 and CDR2 (germline): MNHNS, SASEGT. CDR3 in DNA: TGTGCCAGCAGTGAATACGCAGATCTTCTAGCCAAAAACATTCAGTACTTC. Amino acids: CASSEYADLLAKNIQYF.

There are many counts of this clonotype. In DNA, the CDR3 is TGTGCCAGCAGCTCGACAGGAACTGGAAACACCATATATTTT. Protein product: CASSSTGTGNTIYF. This chain uses TRBV11-1 with TRBJ1-3, with D maybe TRBD1 (6 bases). Per the germline V gene, CDR1 is SGHAT and CDR2 is FQDESV (reference sequence). This CDR3 is built from 14 residues. V shed 4 bases and J shed 2 bases, with 9 bases lying between them.

This chain connects TRBV19 to TRBJ2-5, with D possibly matching TRBD1 (7 bases). Germline assignment: CDR1 LNHDA and CDR2 SQIVND (reference sequence). There are 16 residues in the CDR3. The germline V and J ends were trimmed by 6 bases and 0 bases, with 17 bases remaining between them. CDR3 in amino acids: CASSPGGSGYQETQYF. The CDR3 region has the DNA TGTGCCAGTAGCCCAGGGGGGTCGGGGTACCAAGAGACCCAGTACTTC.

In its sample, this clonotype was seen many times. CDR3 in DNA: TGTGCCAGCAGAGGACAGACGAACACTGAAGCTTTCTTT. Its protein product is CASRGQTNTEAFF. The chain uses TRBV2 and TRBJ1-1; maybe TRBD1 (6 bases). Germline V gene lookup returns CDR1 SNHLY and CDR2 FYNNEI. V was pared by 6 bases and J by 1 base, with 9 bases between. CDR3 length: 13 residues. Drawing the rest from reference TRBV2 and TRBJ1-1, the complete variable domain is EPEVTQTPSHQVTQMGQEVILRCVPISNHLYFYWYRQILGQKVEFLVSFYNNEISEKSEIFDDQFSVERPDGSNFTLKIRSTKLEDSAMYFCASRGQTNTEAFFGQGTRLTVV.

About this clonotype itself: One end of the junction varies from germline; a read error may be responsible. This chain links TRBV3-1 with TRBJ2-5; D unclear. The CDR3 is 17 amino acids. CDR1 LGHDT and CDR2 YNNKEL come from the germline V gene (reference sequence). In nucleotides, the CDR3 is TGTGCCAACAGCAGAAGCACTCCCATTTCTTTCTCCGAGACCCAGTACTTC. Translation: CANSRSTPISFSETQYF.

This clonotype counts as medium-sized. The gene calls are TRBV7-3 and TRBJ2-1; 11 positions match TRBD2. CDR1 is SGHTA, CDR2 FQGTGA, per germline. The CDR3 is 15 residues long. J lost 8 bases, V lost 5 bases, and 8 bases had no gene match. Here the CDR3 reads CASSRLAGGVDEQFF. CDR3 DNA sequence: TGTGCCAGCAGCCGCTTAGCGGGAGGGGTAGATGAGCAGTTCTTC.

This clonotype showed up many times. The chain recombines TRBV28 with TRBJ2-7, with 14 bases aligning to TRBD2. The germline gives CDR1 MDHEN, CDR2 SYDVKM. The V gene end was trimmed by 4 bases and the J gene end by 5 bases; junction bases not matched to a gene: 10. The CDR3 consists of 17 residues. CDR3 in amino acids: CASSSLGTSGSVNEQYF. CDR3 sequence (DNA): TGTGCCAGCAGTTCCCTCGGGACTAGCGGGAGTGTCAACGAGCAGTACTTC.

As for this clonotype: A much larger clone sits a single nucleotide away, making a read error possible. This CDR3 is missing its conserved last phenylalanine or tryptophan, likely due to a read error. The genes are TRBV19 and TRBJ1-2; TRBD1 is a possible D gene (6 bases). The V end lost 5 bases, the J end lost 4 bases, and 23 bases lay between the germline ends. In germline, CDR1 is LNHDA, CDR2 SQIVND (reference sequence). This CDR3 region has 17 residues. CDR3 in DNA: TGTGCCAGTAGTCTTATCGGGACAAATCGAAAGACCTATGGCTACACCTCC. Translated: CASSLIGTNRKTYGYTS.

This chain's CDR3 is CASSEQGAARKLFF. CDR3 DNA: TGTGCCAGCAGCGAACAGGGGGCCGCACGAAAACTGTTTTTT. The V and J genes are TRBV5-4 and TRBJ1-4, with 9 bases aligning to TRBD1. CDR1 SGHNT and CDR2 YYREEE come from the germline V gene (reference sequence). Unmatched junction bases numbered 8, after V lost 4 bases and J lost 10 bases. This CDR3 has 14 amino acids.

The table lists this clonotype with many counts. The J gene is TRBJ2-2, the V gene TRBV27; 7 nucleotides match TRBD1. This CDR3 has 15 amino acids. Trimming removed 5 bases from V and 0 bases from J; junction bases left unmatched: 3. From germline, CDR1 is MNHEY and CDR2 SMNVEV (reference sequence). The CDR3 sequence is CASSLDRTNTGELFF. The CDR3 DNA is TGTGCCAGCAGTCTGGACAGGACGAACACCGGGGAGCTGTTTTTT.

Many counts were recorded for this clonotype. The chain links TRBV19 to TRBJ1-2, with D uncertain. CDR3 length: 13 residues. CDR1 is LNHDA, CDR2 SQIVND, per germline (reference sequence). V lost 6 bases and J lost 2, with 10 bases in between. The CDR3 here is CASRWVGNYGYTF. CDR3 DNA: TGTGCCAGTAGGTGGGTAGGGAACTATGGCTACACCTTC.